Following are 23 T cell receptor beta chains from one sample sequenced in a study of a mutant IDH1 vaccine in newly diagnosed glioma. These receptors are not linked to any known antigen. Profiled with immunoSEQ multiplex PCR; TCRdb holds only in-frame clones, not every one. The table records tens of thousands of clones, approximately 84% of them present only once. Time point of the sample: week 35, safety follow-up. Doses comprised 300 ug of mutant IDH1 20-mer peptide each, plus topical imiquimod. Here the sequenced sample was PBMCs, taken from a glioma patient whose treatment included an IDH1 peptide vaccine. These receptors were obtained from a man younger than 30 with glioma.

This rearrangement joins TRBV5-6 to TRBJ2-5, with 10 bases lining up with TRBD1. The CDR3 is 16 residues long. The V gene's germline CDR1 is SGHDT and CDR2 YYEEEE. After removal of 4 bases from V and 4 bases from J, the junction contained 10 bases not matched to a gene. Written as DNA, the CDR3 is TGTGCCAGCAGCCCGACCCGGGACAGGGGATCAGAGACCCAGTACTTC. It codes for CASSPTRDRGSETQYF.

The chain is built from TRBV7-9 and TRBJ2-3, with TRBD1 matching over 11 bases. Germline CDR1 SEHNR, CDR2 FQNEAQ (reference sequence). Trimming at V came to 1 base and at J to 5 bases, leaving 8 bases not matched to a gene. The CDR3 length is 17 residues. Here the CDR3 reads CASSLGTGGWREDTQYF. CDR3 in DNA: TGTGCCAGCAGCTTAGGGACAGGGGGCTGGAGGGAAGATACGCAGTATTTT.

The chain has TRBV28 and TRBJ1-5; no firm D call. The V gene's germline CDR1 is MDHEN and CDR2 SYDVKM. The germline V and J ends were trimmed by 4 bases and 0 bases, with 16 bases remaining between them. This CDR3 region has 17 residues. The chain's CDR3 is CASSSPDGPYSNQPQHF. The CDR3 nucleotides read TGTGCCAGCAGTTCCCCCGACGGACCTTATAGCAATCAGCCCCAGCATTTT.

The genes are TRBV11-2 and TRBJ2-7; no definite D call. Germline V CDR1 and CDR2: SGHAT, FQNNGV. The CDR3 length is 13 residues. V lost 0 bases and J 6 bases, leaving 9 bases between the germline ends. The CDR3 loop is CASSLDTESEQYF. CDR3 in DNA: TGTGCCAGCAGCTTAGATACGGAAAGCGAGCAGTACTTC.

The CDR3 region is CASSLLAGESDEQYF. CDR3 in DNA: TGTGCCAGCAGTCTCCTAGCGGGAGAATCGGACGAGCAGTACTTC. This chain joins TRBV27 and TRBJ2-7, with TRBD2 matching 10 bases. This CDR3 is built from 15 residues. Per germline, CDR1 MNHEY and CDR2 SMNVEV (reference sequence). J gave up 5 bases and V 5 bases, and 9 bases lay outside the gene matches.

This clone turned up a few times. The V and J genes are TRBV30 and TRBJ1-1, with 10 bases that match TRBD1. J lost 4 bases, V lost 0 bases, and 8 bases had no gene match. Per germline, CDR1 GTSNPN and CDR2 SVGIG (reference sequence). CDR3 length equals 16 residues. The CDR3, as DNA: TGTGCCTGGAGTGTACGGTGGGGGACAGGGGTCACTGAAGCTTTCTTT. It codes for CAWSVRWGTGVTEAFF.

V and J are TRBV10-3 and TRBJ1-1; 9 bases fit TRBD1. V trimming: 5 bases; J trimming: 0 bases; junction bases outside the gene matches: 7. The CDR3 totals 16 residues. Germline CDR1 is ENHRY and CDR2 is SYGVKD. The CDR3 loop reads CAISPTGGNMNTEAFF. The DNA of the CDR3 is TGTGCCATCAGTCCTACAGGGGGCAACATGAACACTGAAGCTTTCTTT.

The chain uses TRBV7-8 and TRBJ1-1; no reliable D call. Between the trimmed V and J ends, which lost 6 bases and 2 bases, there was a span of 13 bases. The germline V gene has CDR1 SGHVS and CDR2 FQNEAQ. The CDR3 length is 14 residues. Written as DNA, the CDR3 is TGTGCCAGCAGTAAAACCCGGGCCAACACTGAAGCTTTCTTT. The encoded protein is CASSKTRANTEAFF.

This chain uses TRBV13 with TRBJ1-1; D not resolved. The CDR3 is made up of 13 amino acids. The germline gives CDR1 PRHDT, CDR2 FYEKMQ (reference sequence). Trimming shortened V by 1 base and J by 1 base, and 4 bases separated the two germline ends. CDR3 residues: CASSLEGNTEAFF. For the CDR3, the DNA is TGTGCCAGCAGCTTAGAGGGGAACACTGAAGCTTTCTTT.

The V call is TRBV6-1, the J call TRBJ2-1, with 11 bases lining up with TRBD2. Trimming at V came to 11 bases and at J to 5 bases, leaving 8 bases not matched to a gene. The CDR3 runs to 14 residues. Germline assignment: CDR1 MNHNS and CDR2 SASEGT. The CDR3 region is CAGIAGGFNNEQFF. CDR3 DNA sequence: TGTGCCGGTATAGCGGGGGGGTTTAACAATGAGCAGTTCTTC.

A single count supports this clone. The chain couples TRBV7-3 to TRBJ1-6; 8 positions match TRBD1. This CDR3 is built from 15 residues. The V and J ends lost 5 bases and 7 bases, in that order; junction bases with no gene match: 7. The V gene's germline CDR1 is SGHTA and CDR2 FQGTGA. The CDR3, as DNA: TGTGCCAGCAGCGCCGGACAGGGTCGAAATTCACCCCTCCACTTT. This translates into CASSAGQGRNSPLHF.

V is TRBV29-1 and J is TRBJ2-1, with TRBD2 matching 8 bases. The CDR3 has 12 residues. Looked up from germline, CDR1 is SQVTM and CDR2 is ANQGSEA. Trimming at V came to 7 bases and at J to 8 bases, leaving 7 bases not matched to a gene. Written as DNA, the CDR3 is TGCAGCGCCGGGGGACTAGATGATGAGCAGTTCTTC. This encodes CSAGGLDDEQFF.

The chain recombines TRBV7-2 with TRBJ2-5; 10 bases are shared with TRBD2. Germline CDR1 SGHTA, CDR2 FQGNSA. The CDR3 has 15 amino acids. V dropped 4 bases and J dropped 5; count of bases not matched to a gene: 7. In DNA form, the CDR3 reads TGTGCCAGCAGCTATCTAGCGGGAGTACGGGAGACCCAGTACTTC. Translated: CASSYLAGVRETQYF.

The rearrangement links TRBV5-1 to TRBJ2-3, with 8 bases aligning to TRBD1. With 1 base clipped from V and 0 bases from J, the junction kept 7 bases outside the gene matches. In germline, CDR1 is SGHRS, CDR2 YFSETQ. This CDR3 is 17 amino acids long. This chain's CDR3 is CASSLMGTGGSTDTQYF. The CDR3 DNA reads as TGCGCCAGCAGCTTGATGGGAACAGGGGGAAGCACAGATACGCAGTATTTT.

V and J are TRBV7-9 and TRBJ1-4; D call uncertain. The CDR3 is made up of 13 amino acids. Germline values: CDR1 SEHNR, CDR2 FQNEAQ (reference sequence). V lost 3 bases and J lost 7, with 9 bases in between. The CDR3 DNA is TGTGCCAGCAGCTTCGAGGGAGGTGAAAAACTGTTTTTT. Amino acid sequence: CASSFEGGEKLFF.

CDR3 sequence reads: CASRGQGYQPQHF. Here the CDR3 DNA reads TGTGCCAGCAGGGGACAGGGTTATCAGCCCCAGCATTTT. The rearrangement uses TRBV28 and TRBJ1-5; TRBD1 matches 9 bases. This CDR3 has 13 amino acids. Germline loops: CDR1 MDHEN, CDR2 SYDVKM. J gave up 5 bases and V 6 bases, and 2 bases lay outside the gene matches.

V gene TRBV7-9 combines with J gene TRBJ2-1; possible D gene TRBD1, 7 bases. Germline V lookup: CDR1 SEHNR, CDR2 FQNEAQ (reference sequence). V gave up 5 bases and J gave up 8 bases, with 19 bases separating them. The CDR3 totals 15 residues. CDR3 in DNA: TGTGCCAGCAGCCCATGGACAGGTTCTAGCGATGAGCAGTTCTTC. Its protein product is CASSPWTGSSDEQFF.

The chain combines TRBV6-1 with TRBJ1-2; 7 bases are shared with TRBD1. The germline gives CDR1 MNHNS, CDR2 SASEGT. This CDR3 has 12 residues. With V trimmed by 10 bases and J by 8 bases, 10 bases remained unmatched. The CDR3 region is CAIENRGSGYTF. In nucleotides, the CDR3 is TGTGCCATCGAGAACAGGGGCAGCGGCTACACCTTC.

In DNA form, the CDR3 reads TGTGCCAGCAGCCAGGCCGGTTCAGGCCTCTACACCTTC. The encoded protein is CASSQAGSGLYTF. The chain joins TRBV14 to TRBJ1-2; D ambiguous. V was cut by 3 bases and J by 10 bases, with 15 bases left in between. This CDR3 region has 13 residues. Germline V gene data show CDR1 as SGHDN and CDR2 as FVKESK. The entire variable domain, with the rest obtained from reference TRBV14 and TRBJ1-2, is as follows: EAGVTQFPSHSVIEKGQTVTLRCDPISGHDNLYWYRRVMGKEIKFLLHFVKESKQDESGMPNNRFLAERTGGTYSTLKVQPAELEDSGVYFCASSQAGSGLYTFGSGTRLTVV.

The chain links TRBV18 to TRBJ1-2; D remains ambiguous. The CDR3 consists of 15 residues. Trimming removed 2 bases from V and 3 bases from J, with 13 bases in between. Germline CDR1 reads KGHSH; CDR2 reads LQKENI. The DNA of the CDR3 is TGTGCCAGCTCACCAGTCGGCCACGGGGACTATGGCTACACCTTC. Protein sequence: CASSPVGHGDYGYTF.

This chain links TRBV2 with TRBJ2-3, with D possibly matching TRBD1 (6 bases). CDR3 length equals 14 residues. Germline CDR1 and CDR2: SNHLY and FYNNEI. The V end was cut by 3 bases, the J end by 2 bases, with 9 bases between. CDR3 residues: CASSDSGHTDTQYF. The CDR3 coding sequence is TGTGCCAGCAGTGACTCGGGACACACAGATACGCAGTATTTT.

V gene TRBV29-1 combines with J gene TRBJ2-2; no reliable D call. The germline V gene has CDR1 SQVTM and CDR2 ANQGSEA. Trimming removed 3 bases at V and 6 bases at J, with 8 bases between. This CDR3 spans 12 amino acids. The CDR3 here is CSVEGRPGELFF. The CDR3 nucleotides read TGCAGCGTTGAGGGTCGACCCGGGGAGCTGTTTTTT.

The CDR3 DNA sequence: TGTGCCAGCAGCTTGGGACAGGGGTTGGGTGAGCAGTTCTTC. Translating it yields CASSLGQGLGEQFF. The chain employs TRBV5-6 and TRBJ2-1; 8 bases map to TRBD1. V shed 0 bases and J 9 bases; nucleotides not matched to a gene: 5. Germline CDR1 and CDR2: SGHDT and YYEEEE. This CDR3 contains 14 residues.